This TCR beta chain was recorded in a study of T-cell memory formation after mild COVID-19. In the study overall: Largely, TCR clusters stayed within a single donor.

Study-level findings and limits: Clones from the second wave (peaking day 37) had unconfirmed SARS-CoV-2 specificity.

This clonotype was picked up many times. Antigen specificity is unknown. Between the trimmed V and J ends, which lost 5 bases and 3 bases, there was a span of 7 bases. From germline, CDR1 is LGHDT and CDR2 YNNKEL (reference sequence). This CDR3 spans 13 amino acids. Sample barcodes and UMIs were carried by the TCR alpha and TCR beta cDNA libraries that 5'RACE generated with constant-segment primers. TCRdb redid the calling of the 5' RACE reads with MiXCR, one entry per CDR3 protein. The sample lists 300,000 to 350,000 distinct CDR3 sequences, more than 13% occurring once. The V and J genes are TRBV3-1 and TRBJ2-2, with unresolved D. The clonotype was recovered from a young man who had mild COVID-19 (a few samples of this study predate the infection). Cell type and time point are not known. The material sequenced was PBMCs or a T cell subset sorted from them (not recorded which). CDR3 sequence reads: CASSSTDTGELFF. The CDR3 coding sequence is TGTGCCAGCAGCTCAACTGACACCGGGGAGCTGTTTTTT.